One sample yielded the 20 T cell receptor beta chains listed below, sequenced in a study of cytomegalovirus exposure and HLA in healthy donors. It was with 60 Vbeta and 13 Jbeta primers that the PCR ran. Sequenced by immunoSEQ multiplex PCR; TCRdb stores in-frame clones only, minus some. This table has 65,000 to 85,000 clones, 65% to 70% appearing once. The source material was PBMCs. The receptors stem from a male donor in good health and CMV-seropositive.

The CDR3 loop is CASKGLNTEAFF. In DNA, the CDR3 is TGCGCCAGCAAGGGGCTGAACACTGAAGCTTTCTTT. V and J are TRBV10-2 and TRBJ1-1, with a tentative D call TRBD1 (5 bases). CDR1 is WSHSY, CDR2 SAAADI, per germline. The CDR3 length is 12 residues. V was trimmed by 7 bases and J by 0 bases, leaving 6 bases between them.

Written as DNA, the CDR3 is TGTGCCTGTACAGGTTCCTACGAGCAGTACTTC. Residues: CACTGSYEQYF. The gene calls are TRBV30 and TRBJ2-5; D perhaps matches TRBD1 (5 bases). The DNA end is more similar to TRBJ2-7, so the J call may be wrong. In germline, CDR1 is GTSNPN, CDR2 SVGIG (reference sequence). The CDR3 sequence is 11 residues long.

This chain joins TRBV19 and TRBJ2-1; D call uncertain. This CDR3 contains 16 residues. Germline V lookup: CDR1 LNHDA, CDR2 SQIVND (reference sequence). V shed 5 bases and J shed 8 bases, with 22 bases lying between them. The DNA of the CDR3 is TGTGCCAGTAGTCCTTTAGACGGTCGGGTTATCCATGAGCAGTTCTTC. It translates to CASSPLDGRVIHEQFF.

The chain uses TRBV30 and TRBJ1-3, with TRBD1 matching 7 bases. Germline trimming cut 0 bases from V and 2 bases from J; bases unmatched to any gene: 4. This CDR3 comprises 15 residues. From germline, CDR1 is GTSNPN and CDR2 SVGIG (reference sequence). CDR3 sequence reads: CAWSVTGTAGNTIYF. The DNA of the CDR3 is TGTGCCTGGAGTGTCACAGGGACAGCTGGAAACACCATATATTTT.

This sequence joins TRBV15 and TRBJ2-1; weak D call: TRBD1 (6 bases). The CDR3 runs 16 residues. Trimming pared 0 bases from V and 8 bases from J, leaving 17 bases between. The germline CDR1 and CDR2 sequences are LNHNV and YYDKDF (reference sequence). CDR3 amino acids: CATSREGTGWGDEQFF. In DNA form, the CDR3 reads TGTGCCACCAGCAGAGAGGGCACAGGGTGGGGCGATGAGCAGTTCTTC.

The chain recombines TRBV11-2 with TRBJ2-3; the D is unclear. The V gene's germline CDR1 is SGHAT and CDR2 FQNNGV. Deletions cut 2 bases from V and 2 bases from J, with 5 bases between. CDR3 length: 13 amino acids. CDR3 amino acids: CASSLTFTDTQYF. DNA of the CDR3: TGTGCCAGCAGCTTAACTTTCACAGATACGCAGTATTTT.

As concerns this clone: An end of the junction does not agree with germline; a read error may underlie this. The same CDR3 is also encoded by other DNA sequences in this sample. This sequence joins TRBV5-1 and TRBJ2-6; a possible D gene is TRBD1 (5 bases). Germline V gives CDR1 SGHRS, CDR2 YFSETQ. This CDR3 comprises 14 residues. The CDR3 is CASRSHSGANVLTF. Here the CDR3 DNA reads TGCGCCAGCAGGAGCCACTCTGGGGCCAACGTCCTAACTTTC.

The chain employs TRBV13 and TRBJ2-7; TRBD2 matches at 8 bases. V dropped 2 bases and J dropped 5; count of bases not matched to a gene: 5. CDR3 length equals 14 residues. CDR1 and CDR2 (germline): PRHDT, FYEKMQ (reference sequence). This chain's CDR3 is CASSLRLAFNEQYF. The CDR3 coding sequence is TGTGCCAGCAGCTTAAGACTAGCGTTTAACGAGCAGTACTTC. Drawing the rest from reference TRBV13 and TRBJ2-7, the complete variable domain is AAGVIQSPRHLIKEKRETATLKCYPIPRHDTVYWYQQGPGQDPQFLISFYEKMQSDKGSIPDRFSAQQFSDYHSELNMSSLELGDSALYFCASSLRLAFNEQYFGPGTRLTVT.

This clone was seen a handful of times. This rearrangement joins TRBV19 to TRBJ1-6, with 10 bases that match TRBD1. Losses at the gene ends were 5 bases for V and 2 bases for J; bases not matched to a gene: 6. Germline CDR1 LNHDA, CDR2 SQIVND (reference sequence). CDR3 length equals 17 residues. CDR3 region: CASSPGTGEAYNSPLHF. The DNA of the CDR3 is TGTGCCAGTAGTCCCGGGACAGGGGAAGCCTATAATTCACCCCTCCACTTT.

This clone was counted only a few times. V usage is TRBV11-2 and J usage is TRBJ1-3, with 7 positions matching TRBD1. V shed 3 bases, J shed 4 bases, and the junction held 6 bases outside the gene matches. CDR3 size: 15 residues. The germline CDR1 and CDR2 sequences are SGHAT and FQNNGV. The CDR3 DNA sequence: TGTGCCAGCAGCTTCCATAGGGGGCTCGGAAACACCATATATTTT. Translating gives CASSFHRGLGNTIYF. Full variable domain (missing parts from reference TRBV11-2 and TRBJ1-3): EAGVAQSPRYKIIEKRQSVAFWCNPISGHATLYWYQQILGQGPKLLIQFQNNGVVDDSQLPKDRFSAERLKGVDSTLKIQPAKLEDSAVYLCASSFHRGLGNTIYFGEGSWLTVV.

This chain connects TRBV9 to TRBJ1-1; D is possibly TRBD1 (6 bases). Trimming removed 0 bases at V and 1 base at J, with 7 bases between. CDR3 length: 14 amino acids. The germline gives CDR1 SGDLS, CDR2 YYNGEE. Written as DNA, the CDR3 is TGTGCCAGCAGCGTAGAGACAGGGAACACTGAAGCTTTCTTT. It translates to CASSVETGNTEAFF.

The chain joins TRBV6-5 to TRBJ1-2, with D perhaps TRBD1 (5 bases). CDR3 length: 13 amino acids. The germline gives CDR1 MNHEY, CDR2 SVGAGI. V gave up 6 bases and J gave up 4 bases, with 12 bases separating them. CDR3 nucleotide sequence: TGTGCCAGCAGCTCTGACAGCCGCTATGGCTACACCTTC. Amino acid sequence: CASSSDSRYGYTF.

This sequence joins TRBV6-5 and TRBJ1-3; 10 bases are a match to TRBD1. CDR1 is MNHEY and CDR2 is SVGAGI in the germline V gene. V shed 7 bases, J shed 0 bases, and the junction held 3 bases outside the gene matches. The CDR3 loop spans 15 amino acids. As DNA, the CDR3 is TGTGCCAGCAAGACAGGGGGCTTCTCTGGAAACACCATATATTTT. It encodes CASKTGGFSGNTIYF.

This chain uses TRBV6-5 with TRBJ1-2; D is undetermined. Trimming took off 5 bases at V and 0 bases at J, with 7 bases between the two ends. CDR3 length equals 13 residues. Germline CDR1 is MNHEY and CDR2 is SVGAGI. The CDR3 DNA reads TGTGCCAGCAGTAACGGGACTAACTATGGCTACACCTTC. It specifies CASSNGTNYGYTF.

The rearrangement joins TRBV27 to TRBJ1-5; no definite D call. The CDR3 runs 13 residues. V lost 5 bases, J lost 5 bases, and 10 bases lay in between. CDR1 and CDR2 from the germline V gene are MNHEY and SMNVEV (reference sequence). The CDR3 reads CASSPKADQPQHF. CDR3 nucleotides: TGTGCCAGCAGTCCGAAAGCGGATCAGCCCCAGCATTTT.

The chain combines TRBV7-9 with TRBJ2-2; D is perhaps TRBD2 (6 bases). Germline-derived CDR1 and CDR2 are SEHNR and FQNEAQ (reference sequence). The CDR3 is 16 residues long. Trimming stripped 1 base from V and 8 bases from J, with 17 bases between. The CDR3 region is CASSLVGGAPVGELFF. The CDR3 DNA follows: TGTGCCAGCAGCTTAGTCGGCGGGGCTCCCGTTGGGGAGCTGTTTTTT.

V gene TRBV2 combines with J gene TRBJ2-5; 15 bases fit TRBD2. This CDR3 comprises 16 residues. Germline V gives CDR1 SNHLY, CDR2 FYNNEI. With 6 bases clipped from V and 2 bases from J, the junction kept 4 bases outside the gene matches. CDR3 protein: CASSQGTSGGQETQYF. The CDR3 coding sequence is TGTGCCAGCAGCCAAGGGACTAGCGGGGGGCAAGAGACCCAGTACTTC.

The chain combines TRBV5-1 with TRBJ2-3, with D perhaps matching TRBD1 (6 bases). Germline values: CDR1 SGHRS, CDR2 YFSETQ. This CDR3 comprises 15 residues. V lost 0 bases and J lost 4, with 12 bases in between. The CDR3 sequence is CASSLGGQGSDTQYF. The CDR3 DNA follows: TGCGCCAGCAGCTTGGGAGGGCAGGGGTCAGATACGCAGTATTTT.

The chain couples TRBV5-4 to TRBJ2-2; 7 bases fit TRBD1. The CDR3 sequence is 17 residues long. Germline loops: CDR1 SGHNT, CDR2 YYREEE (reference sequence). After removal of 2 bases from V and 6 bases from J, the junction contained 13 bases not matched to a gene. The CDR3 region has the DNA TGTGCCAGCAGCTTAAACAGGGGTGGGGGTGGCTCCGGGGAGCTGTTTTTT. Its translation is CASSLNRGGGGSGELFF. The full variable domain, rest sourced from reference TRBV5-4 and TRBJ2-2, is ETGVTQSPTHLIKTRGQQVTLRCSSQSGHNTVSWYQQALGQGPQFIFQYYREEENGRGNFPPRFSGLQFPNYSSELNVNALELDDSALYLCASSLNRGGGGSGELFFGEGSRLTVL.

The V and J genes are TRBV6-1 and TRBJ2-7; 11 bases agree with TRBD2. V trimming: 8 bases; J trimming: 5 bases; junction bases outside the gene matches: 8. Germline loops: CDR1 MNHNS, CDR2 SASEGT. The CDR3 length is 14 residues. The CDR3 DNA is TGTGCCAGCGGTACTAGCGGGAGTACCAACGAGCAGTACTTC. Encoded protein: CASGTSGSTNEQYF.